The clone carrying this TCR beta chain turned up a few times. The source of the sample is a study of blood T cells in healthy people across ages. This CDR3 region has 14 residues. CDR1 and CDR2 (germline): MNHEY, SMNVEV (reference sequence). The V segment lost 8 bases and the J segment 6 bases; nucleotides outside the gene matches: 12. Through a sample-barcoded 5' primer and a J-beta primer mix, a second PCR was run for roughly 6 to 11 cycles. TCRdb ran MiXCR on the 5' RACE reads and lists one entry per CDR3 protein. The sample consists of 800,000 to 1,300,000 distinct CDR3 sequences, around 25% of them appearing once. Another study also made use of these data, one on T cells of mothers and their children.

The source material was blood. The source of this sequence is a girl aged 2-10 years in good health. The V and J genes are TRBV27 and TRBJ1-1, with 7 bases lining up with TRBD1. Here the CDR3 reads CASRSYQGVAEAFF. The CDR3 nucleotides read TGTGCCAGCCGTTCTTACCAGGGGGTCGCTGAAGCTTTCTTT.